This entry is about one TCR beta chain. Profiling of TCR beta VDJ combinations and CDR3 sequences used genomic DNA as template. One entry per CDR3 protein, called by TCRdb with MiXCR from the reads. The sample includes roughly 260,000 distinct CDR3 sequences, more than 40% of them seen just once. This CDR3 is built from 17 residues. Per the germline V gene, CDR1 is SEHNR and CDR2 is FQNEAQ (reference sequence). Unmatched junction bases numbered 9, after V lost 5 bases and J lost 5 bases. Patients sequenced had flow cytometry evidence of CD8+CD57+ cell expansion. The enrolled patients all had severe acquired aplastic anemia. The source of the sample is a study of CD8+CD57+ T cells in acquired aplastic anemia.

The chain uses TRBV7-9 and TRBJ2-7; 16 nucleotides line up with TRBD2. Sequencing was carried out using sorted CD4+, CD8+, or CD8+CD57+ T cells (not recorded which) from PBMCs. This sequence was found in a human donor with aplastic anemia. CDR3 bases: TGTGCCAGCAGCGCCGGGACTAGCGGGGGGGCACGAGACGAGCAGTACTTC. Protein sequence: CASSAGTSGGARDEQYF.